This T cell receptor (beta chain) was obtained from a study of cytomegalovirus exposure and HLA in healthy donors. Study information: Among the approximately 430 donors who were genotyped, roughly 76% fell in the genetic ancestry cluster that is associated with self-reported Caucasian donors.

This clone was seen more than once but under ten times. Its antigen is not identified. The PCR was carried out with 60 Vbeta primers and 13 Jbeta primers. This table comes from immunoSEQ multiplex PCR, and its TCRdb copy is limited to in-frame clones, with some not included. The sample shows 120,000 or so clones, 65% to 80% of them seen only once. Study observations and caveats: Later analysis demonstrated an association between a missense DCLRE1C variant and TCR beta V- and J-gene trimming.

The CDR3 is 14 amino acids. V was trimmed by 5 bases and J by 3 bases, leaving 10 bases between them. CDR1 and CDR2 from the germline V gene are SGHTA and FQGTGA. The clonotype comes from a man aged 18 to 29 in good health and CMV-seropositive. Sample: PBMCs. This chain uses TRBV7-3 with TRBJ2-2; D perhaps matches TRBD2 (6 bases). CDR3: CASSRDLYTGELFF. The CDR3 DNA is TGTGCCAGCAGCCGGGACTTATACACCGGGGAGCTGTTTTTT.